The subject of this entry is one T cell receptor (beta chain). The source of the sample is a study of blood T cells in healthy people across ages. The germline V gene encodes CDR1 SEHNR and CDR2 FQNEAQ (reference sequence). V shed 5 bases and J 1 base; nucleotides not matched to a gene: 9. The CDR3 spans 16 residues. Primers used in a second PCR of roughly 7 to 12 cycles were a sample-barcoded 5' primer and a J-beta primer mix. MiXCR was run by TCRdb on the 5' RACE reads, yielding one entry per CDR3 protein. The repertoire holds around 800,000 distinct CDR3 sequences, approximately 67% seen once, with roughly a quarter in the top ten.

Sequencing was done on a sample of blood. The chain employs TRBV7-9 and TRBJ2-7, with TRBD1 matching 9 bases. The source of this sequence is a man aged 25-40 years in good health. The chain's CDR3 is CASSRNDRGKSYEQYF. CDR3 coding DNA: TGTGCCAGCAGCCGAAACGACAGGGGGAAGTCCTACGAGCAGTACTTC.